A selection of T cell receptor beta chains follows, all from one sample in a study of early T cells in non-severe SARS-CoV-2 infection. TCRdb re-called the 5' RACE reads with MiXCR, one entry per CDR3 protein. The sample holds 70,000 to 85,000 distinct CDR3 sequences, roughly 12% seen once. Sequenced input: whole blood. These receptors came from an adult who was a healthcare worker with PCR-confirmed SARS-CoV-2 infection or an uninfected control (not recorded which). Both conserved end residues are part of each CDR3. D genes are given only for firm matches. Expanded clones get a size class; other rows say once, few or many, or leave the size out.

V gene: TRBV28; clone size: -; D gene: -; J gene: TRBJ1-4; CDR3 protein: CASSPGGHEKLFF; CDR3 DNA: TGTGCCAGCAGTCCCGGGGGGCACGAAAAACTGTTTTTT
V gene: TRBV20-1; clone size: -; D gene: -; J gene: TRBJ1-6; CDR3 protein: CSARARGVLHF; CDR3 DNA: TGCAGTGCTAGAGCCAGGGGAGTCCTCCACTTT
V gene: TRBV5-1; clone size: -; D gene: -; J gene: TRBJ2-7; CDR3 protein: CASSQSGNEQYF; CDR3 DNA: TGCGCCAGCAGCCAGAGCGGTAACGAGCAGTACTTC
V gene: TRBV29-1; clone size: medium-sized; D gene: TRBD2; J gene: TRBJ2-1; CDR3 protein: CSAGTSGFNEQFF; CDR3 DNA: TGCAGCGCCGGGACTAGCGGGTTTAATGAGCAGTTCTTC
V gene: TRBV6-6; clone size: few; D gene: -; J gene: TRBJ1-1; CDR3 protein: CASSFTEYTEAFF; CDR3 DNA: TGTGCCAGCAGTTTTACAGAGTACACTGAAGCTTTCTTT
V gene: TRBV7-8; clone size: few; D gene: -; J gene: TRBJ2-7; CDR3 protein: CASSLALRISGQPYEQYF; CDR3 DNA: TGTGCCAGCAGCTTAGCGCTAAGAATTTCAGGACAGCCCTACGAGCAGTACTTC
V gene: TRBV10-3; clone size: many; D gene: -; J gene: TRBJ2-7; CDR3 protein: CAISDSNYEQYF; CDR3 DNA: TGTGCCATCAGTGACTCTAACTACGAGCAGTACTTC
V gene: TRBV11-1; clone size: -; D gene: -; J gene: TRBJ2-2; CDR3 protein: CASSSTSITGELFF; CDR3 DNA: TGTGCCAGCAGCTCAACGTCAATTACCGGGGAGCTGTTTTTT
V gene: TRBV27; clone size: many; D gene: -; J gene: TRBJ1-1; CDR3 protein: CASSFGGVTEAFF; CDR3 DNA: TGTGCCAGCAGTTTTGGAGGGGTCACTGAAGCTTTCTTT
V gene: TRBV11-2; clone size: many; D gene: -; J gene: TRBJ2-7; CDR3 protein: CASSRRWEEAYEQYF; CDR3 DNA: TGTGCCAGCAGCCGGCGCTGGGAGGAAGCCTACGAGCAGTACTTC
V gene: TRBV7-9; clone size: many; D gene: -; J gene: TRBJ1-2; CDR3 protein: CASSPNRGPLHYGYTF; CDR3 DNA: TGTGCCAGCAGCCCAAACCGGGGGCCCTTACACTATGGCTACACCTTC
V gene: TRBV10-2; clone size: few; D gene: -; J gene: TRBJ2-7; CDR3 protein: CASSDNGLIYEQYF; CDR3 DNA: TGCGCCAGCAGTGATAACGGCCTTATCTACGAGCAGTACTTC
V gene: TRBV11-2; clone size: -; D gene: TRBD2; J gene: TRBJ2-2; CDR3 protein: CASSTTSGKTPGELFF; CDR3 DNA: TGTGCCAGCAGCACGACTAGCGGGAAGACCCCCGGGGAGCTGTTTTTT
V gene: TRBV7-9; clone size: -; D gene: TRBD1; J gene: TRBJ2-7; CDR3 protein: CASSLGTGQVISYEQYF; CDR3 DNA: TGTGCCAGCAGCTTAGGCACCGGACAGGTGATCTCCTACGAGCAGTACTTC
V gene: TRBV29-1; clone size: few; D gene: -; J gene: TRBJ1-1; CDR3 protein: CSVVQPTEAFF; CDR3 DNA: TGCAGCGTTGTACAGCCCACTGAAGCTTTCTTT
V gene: TRBV7-8; clone size: -; D gene: -; J gene: TRBJ1-1; CDR3 protein: CASSSIGAGDEAFF; CDR3 DNA: TGTGCCAGCAGCTCCATAGGGGCTGGGGATGAAGCTTTCTTT
V gene: TRBV6-1; clone size: many; D gene: TRBD1; J gene: TRBJ1-2; CDR3 protein: CASSGQGLDYGYTF; CDR3 DNA: TGTGCCAGCAGTGGACAGGGCCTCGACTATGGCTACACCTTC
V gene: TRBV11-2; clone size: many; D gene: -; J gene: TRBJ1-1; CDR3 protein: CASSSGIGGTEAFF; CDR3 DNA: TGTGCCAGCAGTTCGGGAATCGGCGGGACTGAAGCTTTCTTT
V gene: TRBV28; clone size: few; D gene: TRBD1; J gene: TRBJ1-1; CDR3 protein: CASSSRTGGVLF; CDR3 DNA: TGTGCCAGCAGTTCTAGGACAGGGGGTGTCCTTTTT
V gene: TRBV11-2; clone size: few; D gene: -; J gene: TRBJ2-7; CDR3 protein: CASSLGGQDEQYF; CDR3 DNA: TGTGCCAGCAGCTTAGGGGGGCAGGACGAGCAGTACTTC
V gene: TRBV27; clone size: many; D gene: -; J gene: TRBJ2-5; CDR3 protein: CASSWSANLQETQYF; CDR3 DNA: TGTGCCAGCTCGTGGTCAGCGAACCTCCAAGAGACCCAGTACTTC
V gene: TRBV5-1; clone size: once; D gene: -; J gene: TRBJ2-6; CDR3 protein: CASSFVPRGQGLSGTNVLTF; CDR3 DNA: TGCGCCAGCAGCTTTGTTCCCCGTGGACAGGGTCTCAGCGGGACCAACGTCCTGACTTTC
V gene: TRBV5-1; clone size: -; D gene: TRBD1; J gene: TRBJ1-1; CDR3 protein: CASSPDRATEAFF; CDR3 DNA: TGCGCCAGCAGCCCGGACAGGGCCACTGAAGCTTTCTTT
V gene: TRBV6-1; clone size: many; D gene: -; J gene: TRBJ1-3; CDR3 protein: CASSALGRGSAGNTIYF; CDR3 DNA: TGTGCCAGCAGTGCACTAGGACGGGGTTCGGCTGGAAACACCATATATTTT
V gene: TRBV12-3/TRBV12-4; clone size: many; D gene: -; J gene: TRBJ1-2; CDR3 protein: CASSLARLGLYGYTF; CDR3 DNA: TGTGCCAGCAGTTTAGCGCGTCTGGGGCTCTATGGCTACACCTTC
V gene: TRBV24-1; clone size: many; D gene: -; J gene: TRBJ2-7; CDR3 protein: CATSDPTRGWEQYF; CDR3 DNA: TGTGCCACCAGTGACCCCACACGGGGCTGGGAGCAGTACTTC
V gene: TRBV6-2/TRBV6-3; clone size: few; D gene: -; J gene: TRBJ1-1; CDR3 protein: CASSLSLTEAFF; CDR3 DNA: TGTGCCAGCAGTTTAAGCCTCACTGAAGCTTTCTTT
V gene: TRBV7-8; clone size: few; D gene: -; J gene: TRBJ2-1; CDR3 protein: CATLGGPTIEEQFF; CDR3 DNA: TGTGCCACCTTGGGGGGTCCAACAATTGAAGAGCAGTTCTTC
V gene: TRBV7-8; clone size: few; D gene: TRBD1; J gene: TRBJ1-6; CDR3 protein: CASSQPGGQGNSPLHF; CDR3 DNA: TGTGCCAGCAGCCAACCCGGGGGACAGGGTAACTCACCCCTCCACTTT
V gene: TRBV5-6; clone size: many; D gene: -; J gene: TRBJ2-5; CDR3 protein: CASSVLSTGGQYF; CDR3 DNA: TGTGCCAGCAGCGTTTTATCGACCGGGGGCCAGTACTTC
V gene: TRBV12-3/TRBV12-4; clone size: -; D gene: -; J gene: TRBJ1-6; CDR3 protein: CASSFGVGNSPLHF; CDR3 DNA: TGTGCCAGCAGTTTCGGGGTGGGTAATTCACCCCTCCACTTT
V gene: TRBV7-9; clone size: -; D gene: -; J gene: TRBJ1-5; CDR3 protein: CASSLGFNQPQHF; CDR3 DNA: TGTGCCAGCAGCTTAGGGTTCAATCAGCCCCAGCATTTT
V gene: TRBV9; clone size: -; D gene: -; J gene: TRBJ1-6; CDR3 protein: CASSVEGEGRSPLPF; CDR3 DNA: TGTGCCAGCAGCGTAGAGGGAGAGGGACGCTCACCCCTCCCTTTT
V gene: TRBV7-2; clone size: many; D gene: -; J gene: TRBJ2-3; CDR3 protein: CASGLGTGLTDTQYF; CDR3 DNA: TGTGCCAGCGGACTAGGGACAGGACTCACAGATACGCAGTATTTT
V gene: TRBV7-9; clone size: -; D gene: -; J gene: TRBJ2-5; CDR3 protein: CASSPSGNQETQYF; CDR3 DNA: TGTGCCAGCAGCCCCTCGGGGAACCAAGAGACCCAGTACTTC
V gene: TRBV7-9; clone size: many; D gene: TRBD1; J gene: TRBJ2-5; CDR3 protein: CASSDRGQQETQYF; CDR3 DNA: TGTGCCAGCAGCGACCGGGGACAGCAAGAGACCCAGTACTTC
V gene: TRBV5-8; clone size: once; D gene: -; J gene: TRBJ1-2; CDR3 protein: CASSLAGPAGYTF; CDR3 DNA: TGTGCCAGCAGCTTGGCCGGGCCGGCTGGCTACACCTTC
V gene: TRBV11-2; clone size: -; D gene: TRBD2; J gene: TRBJ2-1; CDR3 protein: CASSLSGRAANEQFF; CDR3 DNA: TGTGCCAGCAGCTTAAGCGGGAGGGCCGCCAATGAGCAGTTCTTC
V gene: TRBV12-3/TRBV12-4; clone size: many; D gene: -; J gene: TRBJ2-2; CDR3 protein: CASTRFGELFF; CDR3 DNA: TGTGCCAGCACAAGGTTCGGGGAGCTGTTTTTT
V gene: TRBV13; clone size: -; D gene: TRBD1; J gene: TRBJ2-1; CDR3 protein: CASSPGTGRPYNEQFF; CDR3 DNA: TGTGCCAGCAGCCCCGGGACAGGGCGGCCCTACAATGAGCAGTTCTTC
V gene: TRBV18; clone size: -; D gene: -; J gene: TRBJ2-7; CDR3 protein: CASSPTPSQYHEQYF; CDR3 DNA: TGTGCCAGCTCACCCACACCGTCCCAGTACCACGAGCAGTACTTC
V gene: TRBV7-6; clone size: many; D gene: TRBD1; J gene: TRBJ1-2; CDR3 protein: CASRERAGGNYGYTF; CDR3 DNA: TGTGCCAGCAGGGAACGGGCAGGGGGAAACTATGGCTACACCTTC
V gene: TRBV11-2; clone size: few; D gene: -; J gene: TRBJ2-6; CDR3 protein: CASSLGGSNVLTF; CDR3 DNA: TGTGCCAGCAGCTTAGGGGGATCCAACGTCCTGACTTTC
V gene: TRBV7-3; clone size: many; D gene: TRBD2; J gene: TRBJ2-1; CDR3 protein: CASSFVSSGRGNEQFF; CDR3 DNA: TGTGCCAGCAGCTTTGTCTCTAGCGGGAGGGGGAATGAGCAGTTCTTC
V gene: TRBV7-9; clone size: many; D gene: -; J gene: TRBJ1-1; CDR3 protein: CASSSYIMNTEAFF; CDR3 DNA: TGTGCCAGCAGCTCATACATCATGAACACTGAAGCTTTCTTT
V gene: TRBV9; clone size: many; D gene: TRBD2; J gene: TRBJ2-3; CDR3 protein: CASSAKPIAGGRTITDTQYF; CDR3 DNA: TGTGCCAGCAGCGCCAAGCCTATAGCGGGAGGGCGGACAATCACAGATACGCAGTATTTT